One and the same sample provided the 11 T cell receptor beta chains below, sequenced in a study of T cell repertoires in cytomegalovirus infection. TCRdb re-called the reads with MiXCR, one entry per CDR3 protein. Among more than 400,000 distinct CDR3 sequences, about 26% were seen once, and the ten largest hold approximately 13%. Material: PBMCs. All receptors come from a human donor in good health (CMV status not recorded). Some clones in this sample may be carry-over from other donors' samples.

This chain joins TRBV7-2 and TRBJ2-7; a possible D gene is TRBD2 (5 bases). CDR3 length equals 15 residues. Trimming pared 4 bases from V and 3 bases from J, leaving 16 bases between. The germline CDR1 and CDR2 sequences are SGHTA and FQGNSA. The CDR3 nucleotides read TGTGCCAGCAGCTACTGGACTGGCGGATTCTACGAGCAGTACTTC. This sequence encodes CASSYWTGGFYEQYF.

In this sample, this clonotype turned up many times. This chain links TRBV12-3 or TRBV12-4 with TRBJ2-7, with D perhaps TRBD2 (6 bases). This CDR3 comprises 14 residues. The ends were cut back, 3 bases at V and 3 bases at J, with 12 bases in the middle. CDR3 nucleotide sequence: TGTGCCAGCAGTTTGGGGAGGTCAAGCTACGAGCAGTACTTC. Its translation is CASSLGRSSYEQYF.

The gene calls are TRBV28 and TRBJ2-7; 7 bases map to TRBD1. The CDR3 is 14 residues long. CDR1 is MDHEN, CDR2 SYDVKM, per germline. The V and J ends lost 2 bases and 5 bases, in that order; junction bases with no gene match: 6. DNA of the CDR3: TGTGCCAGCAGTTTACCCGAGAGGGGGCACGAGCAGTACGTC. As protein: CASSLPERGHEQYV.

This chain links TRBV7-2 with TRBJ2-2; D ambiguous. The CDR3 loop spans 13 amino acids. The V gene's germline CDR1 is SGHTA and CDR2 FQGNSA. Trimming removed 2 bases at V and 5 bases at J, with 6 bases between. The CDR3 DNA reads TGTGCCAGCAGCTTATTTATTACCGGGGAGCTGTTTTTT. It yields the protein CASSLFITGELFF.

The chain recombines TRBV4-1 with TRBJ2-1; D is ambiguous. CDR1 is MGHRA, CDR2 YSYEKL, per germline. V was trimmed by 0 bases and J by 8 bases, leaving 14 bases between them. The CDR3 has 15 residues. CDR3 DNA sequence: TGCGCCAGCAGCCAAGATTGGCTGAGTGAGGATGAGCAGTTCTTC. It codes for CASSQDWLSEDEQFF.

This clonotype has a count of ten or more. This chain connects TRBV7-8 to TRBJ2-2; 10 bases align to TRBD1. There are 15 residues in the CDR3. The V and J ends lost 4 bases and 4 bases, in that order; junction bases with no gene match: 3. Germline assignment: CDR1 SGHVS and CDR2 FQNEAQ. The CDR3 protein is CASSSRDRGTGELFF. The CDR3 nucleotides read TGTGCCAGCAGCTCCCGGGACAGGGGCACCGGGGAGCTGTTTTTT.

CDR3 bases: TGTGCTAGTGGTTTGGTCCACCCCCAGTACTTC. This sequence encodes CASGLVHPQYF. This chain connects TRBV12-5 to TRBJ2-5; D not certain. The germline CDR1 and CDR2 sequences are LGHNT and FRNRAP. There are 11 residues in the CDR3. V lost 0 bases, J lost 9 bases, and 5 bases lay in between.

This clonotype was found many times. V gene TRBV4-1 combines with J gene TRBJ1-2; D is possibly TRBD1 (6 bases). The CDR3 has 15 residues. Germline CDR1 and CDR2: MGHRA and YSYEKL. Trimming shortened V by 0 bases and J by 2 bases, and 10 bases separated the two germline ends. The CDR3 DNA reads TGCGCCAGCAGCCAAGAAGGGGGTTCAAACTATGGCTACACCTTC. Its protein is CASSQEGGSNYGYTF.

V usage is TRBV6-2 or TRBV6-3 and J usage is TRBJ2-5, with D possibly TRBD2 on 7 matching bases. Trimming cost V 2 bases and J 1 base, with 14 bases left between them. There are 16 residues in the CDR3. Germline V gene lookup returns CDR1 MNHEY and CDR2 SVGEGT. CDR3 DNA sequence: TGTGCCAGCAGTTACCCCCGGAGGGGGGGCCAAGAGACCCAGTACTTC. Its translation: CASSYPRRGGQETQYF.

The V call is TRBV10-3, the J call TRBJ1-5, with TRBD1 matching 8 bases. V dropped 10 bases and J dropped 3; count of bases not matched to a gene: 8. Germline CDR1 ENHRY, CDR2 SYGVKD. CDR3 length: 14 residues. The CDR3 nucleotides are TGTGCCACCACCCTGGACAGGGTCAATCAGCCCCAGCATTTT. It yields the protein CATTLDRVNQPQHF.

CDR3 bases: TGTGCCAGCAGCTTAGGCCTTCGGGGTGAGCAGTTCTTC. This gives the protein CASSLGLRGEQFF. This chain links TRBV7-2 with TRBJ2-1, with a possible D match to TRBD2 (5 bases). Trimming removed 1 base from V and 9 bases from J, with 10 bases in between. Germline V CDR1 and CDR2: SGHTA, FQGNSA. The CDR3 consists of 13 residues.